This passage covers 2 T cell receptor beta chains from one sample sequenced in a study of graft-versus-host responses after intestinal transplantation. Some clones are missing from TCRdb's copy, which holds only in-frame ones; the method was immunoSEQ multiplex PCR. The table includes about 110,000 clones, around 95% detected once. No cognate antigen is known for these TCRs. The sample in question was unstimulated CD8+ T cells sorted from spleen or lymph node cells, obtained before intestinal transplant. All receptors come from a human donor who received an intestinal transplant.

The chain is built from TRBV6-4 and TRBJ2-2, with 9 bases that match TRBD1. This CDR3 comprises 16 residues. Germline V gene sequence: CDR1 MRHNA, CDR2 SNTAGT. J lost 6 bases, V lost 4 bases, and 9 bases had no gene match. The CDR3 region has the DNA TGTGCCAGCAGTGTAGGAACAGGGGGCCACGCCGGGGAGCTGTTTTTT. Encoded protein: CASSVGTGGHAGELFF.

This sequence joins TRBV19 and TRBJ1-2; D ambiguous. Trimming stripped 0 bases from V and 3 bases from J, with 11 bases between. The CDR3 loop spans 15 amino acids. Per the germline V gene, CDR1 is LNHDA and CDR2 is SQIVND (reference sequence). The CDR3 nucleotides read TGTGCCAGTAGTATAGACCCGACGGCTTACTATGGCTACACCTTC. This codes for CASSIDPTAYYGYTF.